This TCR beta chain is drawn from a study of T cells in Graves' hyperthyroidism and ophthalmopathy. Study-level background: Before any treatment, at initial diagnosis, peripheral blood was collected.

The sample holds many counts of this clonotype. Amplified regions were TCR beta CDR3 sequences from RNA transcripts. During a first-round RT-PCR of the TCR CDR3, the HTBI primer set was used. TCRdb redid the calling of the multiplex PCR reads with MiXCR, one entry per CDR3 protein. The sample yields fewer than 400,000 distinct CDR3 sequences, around a sixth seen once. Patients aged 18 to 65 had newly diagnosed hyperthyroidism of under 2 months' duration. Blood was sampled at initial diagnosis of hyperthyroidism, prior to onset of any ophthalmopathy symptoms. The specimen sequenced was blood. This sequence originates from a woman between 18 and 30 years old with Graves' hyperthyroidism that later progressed to Graves' ophthalmopathy.

The chain's CDR3 is CASGTGSDQPQHF. In nucleotides, the CDR3 is TGTGCCAGCGGGACAGGCTCGGATCAGCCCCAGCATTTT. The rearrangement links TRBV2 to TRBJ1-5; 8 bases line up with TRBD1. The CDR3 consists of 13 residues. Per the germline V gene, CDR1 is SNHLY and CDR2 is FYNNEI. The ends lost 8 bases at V and 5 bases at J; junction bases unmatched: 5. The full variable domain, in which reference TRBV2 and TRBJ1-5 provide the parts outside the CDR3, is EPEVTQTPSHQVTQMGQEVILRCVPISNHLYFYWYRQILGQKVEFLVSFYNNEISEKSEIFDDQFSVERPDGSNFTLKIRSTKLEDSAMYFCASGTGSDQPQHFGDGTRLSIL.